This T cell receptor (delta chain) was documented in a study of Vδ1+ human thymocytes. Study-wide points: Thymic TRG and TRD repertoires appeared highly polyclonal, with Gaussian CDR3 length distributions.

The CDR3 has 13 amino acids. V dropped 0 bases and J dropped 4 bases, with 6 bases sitting between them. Germline V gene lookup returns CDR1 TSWWSYY and CDR2 QGS. Extracted RNA was reverse transcribed into cDNA. Pooled V-gene forward primers with one constant-region reverse primer generated the CDR3 amplicons by multiplex PCR. TCRdb re-processed the multiplex PCR reads using CATT. The sample lists about 75,000 delta-chain clones; roughly a third were seen once. As regards this clone: Its target is not known. In the same sample, other DNA sequences code for this CDR3.

Sequencing was done on a sample of Vdelta1+ gamma-delta thymocytes from the thymus. The subset: FACS-sorted CD3+ TCRalphabeta- TCRVdelta1+ TCRVdelta2- thymocytes. The chain is built from TRDV1 and TRDJ1; D is undetermined. The sequence was obtained from a boy under two years old who had congenital heart surgery. The CDR3, as DNA: TGTGCTCTTGGGGAACTTCCGAGCGATAAACTCATCTTT. It specifies CALGELPSDKLIF.